The rows below give T cell receptor beta chains drawn from one sample of a study of control samples from healthy donors and cancer patients. Method: immunoSEQ multiplex PCR; TCRdb's copy keeps in-frame clones and lacks some. The repertoire has around 49,000 clones, about 92% of them found once; the top ten carry about 1.4%. What was sequenced was PBMCs. The source of these receptors is a man aged 35-49 years with colorectal cancer. CDR3s leave out the opening cysteine and the closing phenylalanine or tryptophan. The D gene is left open where the match is weak.

cdr3_length | j_call | v_call | d_call | cdr3_aa
12 | TRBJ1-5 | TRBV6-6 | . | ASSYSNMAQPQH
12 | TRBJ2-7 | TRBV19 | TRBD1 | ASSMRGQGYEQY
9 | TRBJ2-5 | TRBV20-1 | . | SVDPGETQY
15 | TRBJ2-7 | TRBV4-1 | . | ASSQVALRGGHYEQY
9 | TRBJ1-2 | TRBV7-9 | . | ASSLADGST
12 | TRBJ2-3 | TRBV5-1 | . | ASSLGGSTDTQY
11 | TRBJ1-6 | TRBV27 | . | ASSSGPPRALH
9 | TRBJ2-7 | TRBV11-3 | . | ASSRLGEQY
13 | TRBJ1-3 | TRBV19 | . | ASSMGDISGNTIY
11 | TRBJ1-1 | TRBV20-1 | . | SASGTPGTEAF
12 | TRBJ2-7 | TRBV19 | . | ASSISTRTYEQY
11 | TRBJ1-4 | TRBV5-1 | . | ASKSDLNEKLF
11 | TRBJ1-1 | TRBV4-3 | . | ASSYNRVTEAF
17 | TRBJ2-1 | TRBV5-1 | TRBD2 | ASSSTGTSGRSAYNEQF
10 | TRBJ2-7 | TRBV6-5 | . | ASSPPSYEQY
14 | TRBJ2-7 | TRBV11-2 | TRBD2 | ASSYPGGLAIPEQY
11 | TRBJ1-6 | TRBV11-2 | . | ASSSLNESPLH
11 | TRBJ1-1 | TRBV9 | . | ASTRGGGTEAF
11 | TRBJ1-2 | TRBV12-3/TRBV12-4 | . | ASSLLGSYGYT
8 | TRBJ1-2 | TRBV20-1 | . | SAYRDGYT
13 | TRBJ1-5 | TRBV6-6 | . | ASSISAKSNQPQH
11 | TRBJ2-4 | TRBV11-3 | TRBD1 | ASSRDRGNIQY
13 | TRBJ2-7 | TRBV3-1/TRBV3-2 | TRBD2 | ASSQGLAGTYEQY
12 | TRBJ2-5 | TRBV5-8 | . | ASSSRQGMETQY
16 | TRBJ2-1 | TRBV7-9 | . | ASSSRPPPGAAYNEQF
11 | TRBJ2-2 | TRBV2 | . | ATWTTNTGELF
12 | TRBJ1-4 | TRBV5-1 | . | ASSWGSTNEKLF
11 | TRBJ1-5 | TRBV19 | . | ASSFTPGQPQH
12 | TRBJ2-3 | TRBV6-5 | . | ASSYDGGVDTQY
12 | TRBJ2-2 | TRBV5-1 | . | ASSLTQSTGELF
12 | TRBJ2-7 | TRBV11-3 | TRBD1 | ASSSDRGSYEQY
15 | TRBJ1-2 | TRBV19 | . | ATRKNQPRTANYGYT
11 | TRBJ1-1 | TRBV30 | . | AWVSEGSTEAF
11 | TRBJ1-2 | TRBV7-9 | . | ASSLGQNYGYT
15 | TRBJ2-1 | TRBV4-1 | TRBD2 | ASSQKSGSVSYNEQF
12 | TRBJ1-1 | TRBV11-2 | . | ASSLGRVVPEAF
12 | TRBJ2-7 | TRBV5-1 | . | ASSLGGEAHEQY
12 | TRBJ2-1 | TRBV5-1 | . | ASSAGTPYNEQF
15 | TRBJ2-3 | TRBV7-3 | TRBD2 | ASRPGLAGGEGDTQY
10 | TRBJ2-1 | TRBV6-2/TRBV6-3 | . | ASSWLGIDPF
15 | TRBJ2-5 | TRBV7-2 | TRBD2 | ASSPRASGGSWETQY
10 | TRBJ1-5 | TRBV7-2 | . | ASSFETQPQH
12 | TRBJ2-4 | TRBV11-2 | TRBD1 | ASTSDREKNIQY
13 | TRBJ1-1 | TRBV5-1 | . | ASSSTSPMNTEAF
12 | TRBJ1-2 | TRBV6-4 | . | ASSRAGDYSGYT
12 | TRBJ2-5 | TRBV27 | TRBD2 | ASSLGSGSETQY
15 | TRBJ1-4 | TRBV4-3 | . | ASSQDNIYTVGEKLF
11 | TRBJ2-1 | TRBV7-9 | TRBD1 | ASSQGALNEQF
11 | TRBJ1-1 | TRBV5-6 | . | ASSRVPQSEAF
12 | TRBJ2-1 | TRBV19 | . | ASSIQTWDNEQF
13 | TRBJ1-5 | TRBV7-2 | . | ASSLAVGGNQPQH
11 | TRBJ2-1 | TRBV27 | . | ASSGQDYNEQF
13 | TRBJ2-3 | TRBV4-1 | TRBD2 | ASMRLALPWDTQY
11 | TRBJ1-5 | TRBV15 | TRBD1 | ATSTGGGQPQH